These 18 T cell receptor beta chains came from one sample sequenced in a study of regulatory T cells in long-lasting Graves disease. To make TCR beta libraries, researchers used iRepertoire HTBI primers and Arm-PCR of CDR3 regions. TCRdb redid the calling of the multiplex PCR reads with MiXCR, one entry per CDR3 protein. The repertoire includes around 400,000 distinct CDR3 sequences, about 10% of them detected once, and 18% sits in the top ten. Time point indicated: newly diagnosed GD, antithyroid drugs for less than 3 months. The TCR library was made from RNA extracted from PBMCs. These data were also filed under a second study, of T cells in Graves' hyperthyroidism and ophthalmopathy.

Sequenced here: peripheral blood mononuclear cells (PBMCs), sampled at new diagnosis, from a patient treated with antithyroid drugs. Receptor source: a woman aged 18-29 years with Graves disease.

The chain is built from TRBV27 and TRBJ1-5; 7 positions agree with TRBD1. V dropped 4 bases and J dropped 2; count of bases not matched to a gene: 26. This CDR3 is 22 amino acids long. Per the germline V gene, CDR1 is MNHEY and CDR2 is SMNVEV (reference sequence). CDR3 loop: CASSSKQWDRHSVLFRNQPQHF. DNA of the CDR3: TGTGCCAGCAGTTCGAAACAGTGGGACAGACACAGCGTACTATTTCGCAATCAGCCCCAGCATTTT.

Many counts were recorded for this clonotype. V and J are TRBV24-1 and TRBJ2-3, with TRBD1 identical over 7 bases. The CDR3 loop spans 14 amino acids. The V and J ends lost 5 bases and 4 bases, in that order; junction bases with no gene match: 5. Germline-derived CDR1 and CDR2 are KGHDR and SFDVKD. The CDR3 sequence: CATSGSTGSDTQYF. Here the CDR3 DNA reads TGTGCCACCAGTGGTTCGACAGGGTCAGATACGCAGTATTTT.

The table lists this clonotype with many counts. One end of the junction fails to match germline, which may point to a read error. The chain is built from TRBV4-1 and TRBJ2-3, with D unclear. This CDR3 is built from 16 residues. The germline V gene has CDR1 MGHRA and CDR2 YSYEKL. CDR3 in amino acids: CASSQVPDPSTDTQYF. CDR3 sequence (DNA): TGTGCCAGCAGCCAAGTCCCGGATCCTAGCACAGATACGCAGTATTTT.

This clonotype has ten or more counts. The chain is built from TRBV6-8 and TRBJ1-5, with 9 bases lining up with TRBD1. Germline-derived CDR1 and CDR2 are MNHGY and SAAAGT. The CDR3 sequence is 18 residues long. V was clipped by 5 bases and J by 5 bases; unmatched bases: 16. The CDR3 loop is CASSRPSDRGGGDQPQHF. CDR3 DNA: TGTGCCAGCAGTCGACCCTCTGACAGGGGGGGTGGAGATCAGCCCCAGCATTTT.

This clonotype has a count of ten or more. The chain has TRBV30 and TRBJ1-1, with TRBD1 matching over 10 bases. V was clipped by 5 bases and J by 5 bases; unmatched bases: 5. Germline V CDR1 and CDR2: GTSNPN, SVGIG (reference sequence). There are 13 residues in the CDR3. The CDR3 region is CAWARQGATEAFF. The CDR3 DNA is TGTGCCTGGGCAAGACAGGGGGCAACTGAAGCTTTCTTT.

This clonotype appeared many times. The rearrangement links TRBV27 to TRBJ1-2; possibly TRBD1 for D (6 bases). The CDR3 has 13 amino acids. In germline, CDR1 is MNHEY, CDR2 SMNVEV (reference sequence). Trimming stripped 8 bases from V and 3 bases from J, with 13 bases between. In DNA form, the CDR3 reads TGTGCCAGCCGCGGGGGCCTCTACTATGGCTACACCTTC. It yields the protein CASRGGLYYGYTF.

This clonotype has a count of ten or more. The chain joins TRBV20-1 to TRBJ2-1, with D possibly called TRBD1 or TRBD2 (5 bases each). The CDR3 consists of 16 residues. V was clipped by 3 bases and J by 6 bases, with 21 bases between them. Per the germline V gene, CDR1 is DFQATT and CDR2 is SNEGSKA (reference sequence). Here the CDR3 DNA reads TGCAGTGCTAGGGCCCCCAGAGAGGGGAAGGGCAATGAGCAGTTCTTC. This codes for CSARAPREGKGNEQFF.

At least ten counts were recorded for this clonotype. The gene calls are TRBV6-1 and TRBJ1-5, with D tentatively TRBD1 (6 bases). This CDR3 has 16 residues. Germline V gene lookup returns CDR1 MNHNS and CDR2 SASEGT. The V end was cut by 5 bases, the J end by 0 bases, with 14 bases between. CDR3 amino acids: CASSPRTAYSNQPQHF. The CDR3 coding sequence is TGTGCCAGCAGTCCCCGGACAGCCTATAGCAATCAGCCCCAGCATTTT.

This clonotype occurred many times. CDR3 residues: CASGLVLSTRQGANYGYTF. CDR3 DNA sequence: TGTGCTAGTGGTTTGGTACTCTCCACGAGACAGGGAGCTAACTATGGCTACACCTTC. The V call is TRBV12-5, the J call TRBJ1-2; 7 bases map to TRBD1. J gave up 0 bases and V 0 bases, and 13 bases lay outside the gene matches. The CDR3 extends over 19 amino acids. From germline, CDR1 is LGHNT and CDR2 FRNRAP.

The J gene is TRBJ1-1, the V gene TRBV20-1; D gene uncertain. V was shortened by 2 bases and J by 2 bases, with 12 bases between the two germline ends. This CDR3 is built from 14 residues. Germline V CDR1 and CDR2: DFQATT, SNEGSKA (reference sequence). Here the CDR3 DNA reads TGCAGTGCTAGATGGGCAGGATCAAACACTGAAGCTTTCTTT. It encodes CSARWAGSNTEAFF.

This clonotype was found many times. The V gene is TRBV28, the J gene TRBJ2-7; TRBD2 aligns across 8 bases. Germline V gene sequence: CDR1 MDHEN, CDR2 SYDVKM. After removal of 8 bases from V and 3 bases from J, the junction contained 9 bases not matched to a gene. This CDR3 has 14 residues. The CDR3 region is CASSQAGVGYEQYF. CDR3 sequence (DNA): TGTGCCAGCTCTCAAGCGGGAGTGGGCTACGAGCAGTACTTC.

This clonotype was seen ten or more times. The rearrangement links TRBV6-1 to TRBJ1-2; 7 bases are a match to TRBD1. This CDR3 is built from 14 residues. The trim removed 8 bases at V and 2 bases at J, leaving 8 bases unmatched. The germline V gene has CDR1 MNHNS and CDR2 SASEGT. The CDR3 here is CASSREGANYGYTF. The DNA for the CDR3 is TGTGCCAGCTCCCGAGAGGGGGCAAACTATGGCTACACCTTC.

This clonotype was seen repeatedly, ten times or more. The chain combines TRBV12-3 or TRBV12-4 with TRBJ2-2, with 9 bases that match TRBD1. CDR3 size: 14 residues. With 6 bases clipped from V and 7 bases from J, the junction kept 6 bases outside the gene matches. The CDR3 protein is CASSQDRGGGELFF. The CDR3 region has the DNA TGTGCCAGCAGCCAGGACAGGGGAGGCGGGGAGCTGTTTTTT.

There are many counts of this clonotype. This rearrangement joins TRBV12-3 or TRBV12-4 to TRBJ1-1; D might be TRBD1 (6 bases). The CDR3 has 13 residues. V was cut by 2 bases and J by 7 bases, with 11 bases left in between. The CDR3 reads CASSLSGGYEAFF. In DNA form, the CDR3 reads TGTGCCAGCAGTTTAAGTGGGGGCTATGAAGCTTTCTTT.

This clonotype was picked up many times. The chain recombines TRBV24-1 with TRBJ2-3; D possibly corresponds to TRBD2 (5 bases). The CDR3 is 16 residues long. Trimming cost V 7 bases and J 2 bases, with 18 bases left between them. Germline CDR1 reads KGHDR; CDR2 reads SFDVKD. The CDR3 loop reads CATSGVGGRYTDTQYF. The CDR3 DNA reads TGTGCCACCAGCGGGGTTGGCGGCAGGTACACAGATACGCAGTATTTT.

This clonotype showed up many times. The genes are TRBV27 and TRBJ1-5; 7 nucleotides line up with TRBD1. Germline loops: CDR1 MNHEY, CDR2 SMNVEV (reference sequence). Trimming cost V 5 bases and J 4 bases; bases outside gene matches: 11. The CDR3 loop spans 16 amino acids. The CDR3 loop is CASSPFGTEINQPQHF. CDR3 DNA: TGTGCCAGCAGTCCGTTTGGGACAGAGATAAATCAGCCCCAGCATTTT.

This clonotype was observed at least ten times. The chain links TRBV28 to TRBJ2-1, with a weak D call TRBD2 (7 bases). With 10 bases removed from V and 4 bases from J, the gap between germline ends came to 11 bases. The V gene's germline CDR1 is MDHEN and CDR2 SYDVKM. The CDR3 has 12 amino acids. CDR3 nucleotides: TGTGCCATCAGCGGGACATACAATGAGCAGTTCTTC. Amino acids: CAISGTYNEQFF.

This clonotype has more than one count but fewer than ten. A read error may explain this, as a much larger clone is one base away. Here the CDR3 omits its conserved ending phenylalanine or tryptophan, so a read error is the likely source. The chain recombines TRBV20-1 with TRBJ2-5, with D perhaps TRBD2 (5 bases). The V end was cut by 5 bases, the J end by 5 bases, with 6 bases between. Germline V CDR1 and CDR2: DFQATT, SNEGSKA (reference sequence). The CDR3 runs to 10 residues. The DNA for the CDR3 is TGCAGTGCTCCGGGGGAGACCCAGTACGTC. Its translation is CSAPGETQYV.